This T cell receptor beta chain was obtained from a study of T cells in Graves' hyperthyroidism and ophthalmopathy. Study overall: Any treatment followed the collection of peripheral blood at initial diagnosis. Study conclusions and caveats: Researchers report that a 13 V-J model separated ophthalmopathy from stable hyperthyroidism. In the blood, most expanded thyroid clonotypes above 0.001 appeared as well.

This clonotype has at least ten counts. Its antigen is not known. RNA transcripts were the template for amplifying TCR beta CDR3 regions. Researchers ran a first-round RT-PCR on the TCR CDR3 using the HTBI primer set. TCRdb processed the multiplex PCR reads anew with MiXCR; each CDR3 protein has one entry. Here the sample spans approximately 700,000 distinct CDR3 sequences, around 15% being singletons. From germline, CDR1 is MDHEN and CDR2 SYDVKM. The CDR3 sequence is 14 residues long. V was clipped by 6 bases and J by 4 bases; unmatched bases: 7. The J gene is TRBJ1-1, the V gene TRBV28; TRBD1 matches at 8 bases. What was sequenced was blood. The source is a man in his late teens or twenties with Graves' hyperthyroidism. CDR3 sequence: CASRPTGASTEAFF. CDR3 DNA sequence: TGTGCCAGCAGGCCGACAGGGGCCAGCACTGAAGCTTTCTTT.